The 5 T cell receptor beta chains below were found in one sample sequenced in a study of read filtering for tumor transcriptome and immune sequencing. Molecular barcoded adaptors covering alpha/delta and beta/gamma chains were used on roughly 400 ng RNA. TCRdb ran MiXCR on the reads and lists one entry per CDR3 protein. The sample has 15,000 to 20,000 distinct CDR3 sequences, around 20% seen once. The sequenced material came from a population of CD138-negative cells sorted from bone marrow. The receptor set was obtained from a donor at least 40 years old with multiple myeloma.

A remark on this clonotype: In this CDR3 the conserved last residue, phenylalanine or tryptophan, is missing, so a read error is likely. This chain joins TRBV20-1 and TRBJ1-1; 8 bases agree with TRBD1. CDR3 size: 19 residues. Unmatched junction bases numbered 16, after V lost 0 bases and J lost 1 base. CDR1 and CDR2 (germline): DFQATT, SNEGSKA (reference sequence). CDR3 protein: CSARDAAGRGQSWNTEAFL. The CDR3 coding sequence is TGCAGTGCTAGAGATGCGGCGGGCAGGGGGCAATCGTGGAACACTGAAGCTTTCCTT.

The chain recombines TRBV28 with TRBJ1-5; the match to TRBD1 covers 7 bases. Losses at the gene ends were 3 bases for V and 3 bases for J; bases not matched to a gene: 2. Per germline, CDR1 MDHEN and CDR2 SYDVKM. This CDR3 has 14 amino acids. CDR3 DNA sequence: TGTGCCAGCAGTTTTGGACAGGTCAATCAGCCCCAGCATTTT. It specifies CASSFGQVNQPQHF.

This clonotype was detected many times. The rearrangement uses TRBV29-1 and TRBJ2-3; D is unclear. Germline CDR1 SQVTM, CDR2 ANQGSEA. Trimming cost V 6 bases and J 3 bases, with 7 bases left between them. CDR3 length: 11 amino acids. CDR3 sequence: CSVQLTDTQYF. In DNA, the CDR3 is TGCAGCGTCCAATTAACAGATACGCAGTATTTT.

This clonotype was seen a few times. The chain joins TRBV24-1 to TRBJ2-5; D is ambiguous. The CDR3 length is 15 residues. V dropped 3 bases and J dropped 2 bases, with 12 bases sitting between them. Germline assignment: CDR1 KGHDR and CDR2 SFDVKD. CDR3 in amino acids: CATSDPRTVQETQYF. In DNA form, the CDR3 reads TGTGCCACCAGTGATCCCCGGACCGTACAAGAGACCCAGTACTTC.

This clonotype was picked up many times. The chain's CDR3 is CSVGGLAGNEQFF. In nucleotides, the CDR3 is TGCAGCGTTGGGGGACTAGCGGGCAATGAGCAGTTCTTC. The chain couples TRBV29-1 to TRBJ2-1, with 12 bases fitting TRBD2. This CDR3 spans 13 amino acids. V lost 4 bases and J lost 6; bases outside the gene matches: 1. The germline V gene encodes CDR1 SQVTM and CDR2 ANQGSEA.